Listed here are 19 T cell receptor beta chains from one sample, sequenced in a study of type 1 and type 2 diabetes patients. Genomic DNA was the PCR template. A primer set of 30 forward and 13 reverse primers amplified the CDR3. TCRdb independently ran MiXCR on the multiplex PCR reads; one entry per CDR3 protein. The sample holds around 300,000 distinct CDR3 sequences, around 47% seen once. The sequencing sample was made of peripheral blood mononuclear cells (PBMCs). The receptor set was obtained from a young man with type 2 diabetes.

This clonotype appeared many times. The V gene is TRBV2, the J gene TRBJ2-2; 9 nucleotides match TRBD2. The CDR3 has 13 residues. Germline trimming cut 8 bases from V and 5 bases from J; bases unmatched to any gene: 3. Looked up from germline, CDR1 is SNHLY and CDR2 is FYNNEI. In nucleotides, the CDR3 is TGTGCCAGCTTAGCGGGAGCAACCGGGGAGCTGTTTTTT. Translation: CASLAGATGELFF.

The rearrangement uses TRBV29-1 and TRBJ1-2, with D uncertain. V dropped 0 bases and J dropped 5 bases, with 4 bases sitting between them. Germline V gives CDR1 SQVTM, CDR2 ANQGSEA. CDR3 length equals 11 residues. The CDR3 reads CSVEDLYGYTF. DNA of the CDR3: TGCAGCGTTGAAGACCTATATGGCTACACCTTC.

CDR3 amino acids: CASSNGQGLYNEQFF. For the CDR3, the DNA is TGTGCCAGCAGTAACGGACAGGGTCTCTACAATGAGCAGTTCTTC. The rearrangement uses TRBV13 and TRBJ2-1, with 8 bases that match TRBD1. The CDR3 is made up of 15 amino acids. In germline, CDR1 is PRHDT, CDR2 FYEKMQ (reference sequence). V lost 6 bases to trimming and J lost 3 bases; unmatched junction nucleotides: 7.

On this clonotype: The CDR3 does not end in the conserved phenylalanine or tryptophan, so this is likely a read error. The chain recombines TRBV7-7 with TRBJ1-2, with TRBD1 matching 7 bases. CDR3 size: 12 residues. Germline V gene sequence: CDR1 SSHAT, CDR2 FNYEAQ (reference sequence). The CDR3 reads CASTQGVLGYTY. The CDR3 nucleotides are TGTGCTAGCACCCAGGGGGTGTTGGGCTACACCTAC.

This chain joins TRBV20-1 and TRBJ2-5; D is uncertain. CDR1 and CDR2 (germline): DFQATT, SNEGSKA (reference sequence). The CDR3 length is 13 residues. V was trimmed by 0 bases and J by 5 bases, leaving 10 bases between them. Here the CDR3 reads CSAREVAAETQYF. The DNA of the CDR3 is TGCAGTGCTAGAGAGGTGGCAGCGGAGACCCAGTACTTC.

Only one count was recorded for this clonotype. The junction differs from germline at one of its ends, possibly a read error. J is TRBJ2-5 and V is TRBV10-1; 10 nucleotides align to TRBD1. The CDR3 covers 15 residues. Germline assignment: CDR1 WNHNN and CDR2 SYGVQD (reference sequence). The CDR3: CASCRGQGYQETQYF. In DNA form, the CDR3 reads TGTGCCAGTTGCCGGGGACAGGGGTACCAAGAGACCCAGTACTTC.

This clonotype was counted between two and nine times. The chain joins TRBV7-2 to TRBJ2-6; D is undetermined. The V end was cut by 4 bases, the J end by 0 bases, with 4 bases between. The CDR3 contains 14 residues. Looked up from germline, CDR1 is SGHTA and CDR2 is FQGNSA. CDR3 region: CASSSSSGANVLTF. CDR3 nucleotides: TGTGCCAGCAGCTCAAGCTCTGGGGCCAACGTCCTGACTTTC. The whole variable domain, filled in from reference TRBV7-2 and TRBJ2-6, reads GAGVSQSPSNKVTEKGKDVELRCDPISGHTALYWYRQSLGQGLEFLIYFQGNSAPDKSGLPSDRFSAERTGGSVSTLTIQRTQQEDSAVYLCASSSSSGANVLTFGAGSRLTVL.

V gene TRBV7-9 combines with J gene TRBJ2-3; no clear D. The CDR3 is 12 amino acids. Trimming pared 4 bases from V and 5 bases from J, leaving 7 bases between. Per the germline V gene, CDR1 is SEHNR and CDR2 is FQNEAQ (reference sequence). The CDR3 coding sequence is TGTGCCAGCAGCTCGCGACTAGATACGCAGTATTTT. It encodes CASSSRLDTQYF.

This clonotype was seen repeatedly, ten times or more. The chain has TRBV25-1 and TRBJ1-2; the D is unclear. V was shortened by 3 bases and J by 7 bases, with 12 bases between the two germline ends. This CDR3 has 13 residues. Per germline, CDR1 MGHDK and CDR2 SYGVNS. CDR3 nucleotide sequence: TGTGCCAGCAGTGAGGGTGAAGCGGGTGGCTACACCTTC. Translation gives CASSEGEAGGYTF.

The chain is built from TRBV15 and TRBJ1-2, with TRBD1 matching over 7 bases. V shed 6 bases, J shed 6 bases, and the junction held 7 bases outside the gene matches. Germline CDR1 reads LNHNV; CDR2 reads YYDKDF (reference sequence). The CDR3 runs 13 residues. The CDR3 nucleotides read TGTGCCACCAGTCTCCATCAGGGGGATGGCTACACCTTC. Its protein product is CATSLHQGDGYTF.

This clonotype appeared a few times. The chain joins TRBV19 to TRBJ1-6; unclear D gene. With 5 bases removed from V and 8 bases from J, the gap between germline ends came to 7 bases. CDR1 is LNHDA and CDR2 is SQIVND in the germline V gene (reference sequence). This CDR3 contains 12 residues. CDR3 coding DNA: TGTGCCAGTAGTCTAGGCCATTCACCCCTCCACTTT. Translation gives CASSLGHSPLHF.

This clonotype was seen ten or more times. V is TRBV7-8 and J is TRBJ2-7; no firm D call. The CDR3 has 12 residues. Trimming took 1 base from V and 7 from J, leaving 8 bases between them. Germline V lookup: CDR1 SGHVS, CDR2 FQNEAQ. As DNA, the CDR3 is TGTGCCAGCAGCTTAGAACTGGGGGAGCAGTACTTC. This sequence encodes CASSLELGEQYF.

This clonotype has just a few counts. The rearrangement joins TRBV29-1 to TRBJ2-7, with D unresolved. The V and J ends lost 7 bases and 1 base respectively, with 11 bases between them. The CDR3 sequence is 12 residues long. CDR1 and CDR2 (germline): SQVTM, ANQGSEA. The CDR3 region is CSAEDGSYEQYF. DNA for the CDR3: TGCAGCGCTGAGGATGGTTCCTACGAGCAGTACTTC.

The chain combines TRBV2 with TRBJ1-1, with 11 bases matching TRBD1. The J segment lost 2 bases and the V segment lost 8 bases, leaving 7 bases of the junction unmatched. CDR1 is SNHLY and CDR2 is FYNNEI in the germline V gene. This CDR3 contains 15 residues. The CDR3 DNA follows: TGTGCCAGCTCACTTGGACAGGGGGCCAACACTGAAGCTTTCTTT. This gives the protein CASSLGQGANTEAFF.

This clonotype was detected only a few times. The chain combines TRBV27 with TRBJ2-7, with D possibly being TRBD1 (6 bases). The germline CDR1 and CDR2 sequences are MNHEY and SMNVEV (reference sequence). The V gene lost 4 bases and the J gene lost 4 bases, with 11 bases spanning the gap. This CDR3 comprises 13 residues. CDR3 protein: CASSSTGQYEQYF. The CDR3 DNA follows: TGTGCCAGCAGTTCTACAGGGCAATACGAGCAGTACTTC.

The chain links TRBV12-3 or TRBV12-4 to TRBJ1-2; a possible D gene is TRBD1 (5 bases). The length of the CDR3 is 13 residues. With 1 base removed from V and 7 bases from J, the gap between germline ends came to 10 bases. The CDR3: CASSLGRASGYTF. The CDR3 region has the DNA TGTGCCAGCAGTTTAGGCAGGGCTAGTGGCTACACCTTC.

The gene calls are TRBV2 and TRBJ1-1; a possible D gene is TRBD1 (5 bases). This CDR3 comprises 16 residues. Trimming removed 1 base from V and 3 bases from J, with 15 bases in between. Germline V CDR1 and CDR2: SNHLY, FYNNEI. DNA of the CDR3: TGTGCCAGCAGTGAAGAGGTTGGGGAAGGGGACACTGAAGCTTTCTTT. Its protein product is CASSEEVGEGDTEAFF.

A few counts support this clonotype. The chain couples TRBV7-2 to TRBJ2-1; 10 nucleotides match TRBD1. The germline CDR1 and CDR2 sequences are SGHTA and FQGNSA. The CDR3 length is 14 residues. Trimming removed 3 bases from V and 8 bases from J; junction bases left unmatched: 4. The CDR3 DNA is TGTGCCAGCAGCTTCGGGACAGGGGTATATGAGCAGTTCTTC. Protein: CASSFGTGVYEQFF. The entire variable domain, with the rest obtained from reference TRBV7-2 and TRBJ2-1, is as follows: GAGVSQSPSNKVTEKGKDVELRCDPISGHTALYWYRQSLGQGLEFLIYFQGNSAPDKSGLPSDRFSAERTGGSVSTLTIQRTQQEDSAVYLCASSFGTGVYEQFFGPGTRLTVL.

V and J are TRBV28 and TRBJ2-7, with D perhaps matching TRBD2 (7 bases). The V end was cut by 7 bases, the J end by 4 bases, with 14 bases between. Germline V CDR1 and CDR2: MDHEN, SYDVKM. The CDR3 loop spans 13 amino acids. CDR3 in DNA: TGTGCCAGCACCGAGCGGGACAAGTACGAGCAGTACTTC. Amino acid sequence: CASTERDKYEQYF.